This T cell receptor beta chain was sequenced in a study of memory B cells and T cells in multiple sclerosis. Overall study findings and caveats: Shared clonotype counts depended on differing compartment clone-set sizes and were normalized.

Generated by immunoSEQ multiplex PCR, the TCRdb table keeps only in-frame clones and is missing some. This table holds some 48,000 clones, around 80% found once. Of note for this clone: What it binds is not known.

Stimulus-free culture yielded autoproliferating CFSE-dim and non-proliferating CFSE-high T cells, each sequenced separately. Pooled replicate wells came from about 50 million CFSE-labeled PBMCs cultured less than 9 days without stimulus. PBMCs were labeled with around 0.52 uM CFSE and cultured without exogenous stimuli. The V gene's germline CDR1 is LGHNT and CDR2 FRNRAP. V shed 4 bases and J shed 1 base, with 12 bases lying between them. The CDR3 extends over 15 amino acids. Sample: PBMCs from blood kept in culture. The chain is built from TRBV12-5 and TRBJ2-3; D is ambiguous. This sequence was found in a human donor with multiple sclerosis. The CDR3 bases are TGTGCTAGTGGTTCGTCCGCGATGGGCACAGATACGCAGTATTTT. This encodes CASGSSAMGTDTQYF. The full variable domain, in which reference TRBV12-5 and TRBJ2-3 provide the parts outside the CDR3, is DARVTQTPRHKVTEMGQEVTMRCQPILGHNTVFWYRQTMMQGLELLAYFRNRAPLDDSGMPKDRFSAEMPDATLATLKIQPSEPRDSAVYFCASGSSAMGTDTQYFGPGTRLTVL.